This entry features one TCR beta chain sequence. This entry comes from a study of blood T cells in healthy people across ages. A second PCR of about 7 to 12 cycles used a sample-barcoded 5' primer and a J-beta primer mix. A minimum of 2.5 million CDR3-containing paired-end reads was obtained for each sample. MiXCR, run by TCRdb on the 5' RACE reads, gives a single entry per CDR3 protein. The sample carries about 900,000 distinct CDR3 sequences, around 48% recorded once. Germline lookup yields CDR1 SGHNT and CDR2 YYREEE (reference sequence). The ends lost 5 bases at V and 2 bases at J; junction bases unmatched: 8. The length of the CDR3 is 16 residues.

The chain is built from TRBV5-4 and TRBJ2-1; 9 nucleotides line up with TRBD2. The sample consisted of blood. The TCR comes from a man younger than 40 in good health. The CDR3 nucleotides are TGTGCCAGCAGACGCGGGGGGGGATCAACCTACAATGAGCAGTTCTTC. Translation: CASRRGGGSTYNEQFF.